These T cell receptor beta chains were read from a single sample in a study of cytomegalovirus exposure and HLA in healthy donors. Measured with immunoSEQ multiplex PCR; TCRdb has only the in-frame clones, and not every one. The sample contains roughly 84,000 clones, 60% to 85% of which appear only once. The sequencing input was PBMCs. These TCRs come from a male donor in good health and CMV-seropositive. CDR3s include the opening cysteine and the closing phenylalanine or tryptophan. The D gene is left open where the match is weak. Size tells how often a clone was seen (once, few, many) or the class of an expanded clone, and some rows leave it out.

abundance: -
v_gene: TRBV29-1
d_gene: -
j_gene: TRBJ2-5
CDR3nt: TGCAGCGTTGAACTAGCCCTCCAAGAGACCCAGTACTTC
CDR3aa: CSVELALQETQYF

abundance: -
v_gene: TRBV7-2
d_gene: -
j_gene: TRBJ1-5
CDR3nt: TGTGCCAGCAGCAGGACTACTGGCCGCAATCAGCCCCAGCATTTT
CDR3aa: CASSRTTGRNQPQHF

abundance: -
v_gene: TRBV27
d_gene: TRBD1
j_gene: TRBJ1-5
CDR3nt: TGTGCCAGCAGGGACAGGGAGGGCAATCAGCCCCAGCATTTT
CDR3aa: CASRDREGNQPQHF

abundance: few
v_gene: TRBV7-2
d_gene: TRBD1
j_gene: TRBJ2-7
CDR3nt: TGTGCCAGCAGCACAAGGCCGGGACAGGGGTACGAGCAGTACTTC
CDR3aa: CASSTRPGQGYEQYF

abundance: -
v_gene: TRBV18
d_gene: -
j_gene: TRBJ1-2
CDR3nt: TGTGCCAGCTCACCACCAGGGGTGAATGGCTACACCTTC
CDR3aa: CASSPPGVNGYTF

abundance: -
v_gene: TRBV6-6
d_gene: -
j_gene: TRBJ2-7
CDR3nt: TGTGCCAGCATCGAGACAGGAGGCTCCTACGAGCAGTACTTC
CDR3aa: CASIETGGSYEQYF

abundance: -
v_gene: TRBV9
d_gene: TRBD2
j_gene: TRBJ2-1
CDR3nt: TGTGCCAGCAGCGGTCTAGCGGGGACCGACAATGAGCAGTTCTTC
CDR3aa: CASSGLAGTDNEQFF

abundance: -
v_gene: TRBV10-3
d_gene: TRBD2
j_gene: TRBJ2-7
CDR3nt: TGTGCCATCAGTGAGGGATTTAGCGGGGGGGGTCTTGACGAGCAGTACTTC
CDR3aa: CAISEGFSGGGLDEQYF

abundance: few
v_gene: TRBV18
d_gene: -
j_gene: TRBJ1-5
CDR3nt: TGTGCCAGCTCGGGAGGGAATCAGCCCCAGCATTTT
CDR3aa: CASSGGNQPQHF

abundance: -
v_gene: TRBV27
d_gene: TRBD1
j_gene: TRBJ1-2
CDR3nt: TGTGCCAGCAGTGCGGGGACAGGGCTAGATACTAACTATGGCTACACCTTC
CDR3aa: CASSAGTGLDTNYGYTF

abundance: -
v_gene: TRBV19
d_gene: -
j_gene: TRBJ1-1
CDR3nt: TGTGCCAGTAGTCCAACAGTGAACACTGAAGCTTTCTTT
CDR3aa: CASSPTVNTEAFF

abundance: few
v_gene: TRBV6-1
d_gene: -
j_gene: TRBJ1-1
CDR3nt: TGTGCCAGCAGCCTAGGAGGGTGGGCAGAAGCTTTCTTT
CDR3aa: CASSLGGWAEAFF

abundance: -
v_gene: TRBV6-5
d_gene: TRBD1
j_gene: TRBJ2-7
CDR3nt: TGTGCCAGCAGTTACTCGGGGACAGGGGAGTATTACGAGCAGTACTTC
CDR3aa: CASSYSGTGEYYEQYF

abundance: -
v_gene: TRBV6-5
d_gene: -
j_gene: TRBJ2-7
CDR3nt: TGTGCCAGCAGTTTCGATCGGACAGCCTACGAGCAGTACTTC
CDR3aa: CASSFDRTAYEQYF

abundance: medium-sized
v_gene: TRBV27
d_gene: -
j_gene: TRBJ2-1
CDR3nt: TGTGCCAGCAGCCCGACAGGAATATGGGTTCCTAATGAGCAGTTCTTC
CDR3aa: CASSPTGIWVPNEQFF

abundance: -
v_gene: TRBV29-1
d_gene: -
j_gene: TRBJ1-1
CDR3nt: TGCAGCGTTGAAGATCAGGAAAACACTGAAGCTTTCTTT
CDR3aa: CSVEDQENTEAFF

abundance: -
v_gene: TRBV7-9
d_gene: -
j_gene: TRBJ2-5
CDR3nt: TGTGCCAGCACAGGGTCTCAAGAGACCCAGTACTTC
CDR3aa: CASTGSQETQYF

abundance: -
v_gene: TRBV27
d_gene: TRBD2
j_gene: TRBJ2-5
CDR3nt: TGTGCCAGCAGTAAATGGGGCGGGGGGGCCCAAGAGACCCAGTACTTC
CDR3aa: CASSKWGGGAQETQYF

abundance: -
v_gene: TRBV5-1
d_gene: TRBD1
j_gene: TRBJ2-2
CDR3nt: TGCGCCAGCAGCTCGACAGGGCGATTCCCCGGGGAGCTGTTTTTT
CDR3aa: CASSSTGRFPGELFF

abundance: -
v_gene: TRBV7-3
d_gene: TRBD1
j_gene: TRBJ2-7
CDR3nt: TGTGCCAGCAGCTTCGGGACAGGGGCCTACGAGCAGTACTTC
CDR3aa: CASSFGTGAYEQYF

abundance: -
v_gene: TRBV15
d_gene: -
j_gene: TRBJ2-7
CDR3nt: TGTGCCACCAGCCCCCGGGTGTCCAACCCCTCCTACGAGCAGTACTTC
CDR3aa: CATSPRVSNPSYEQYF

abundance: -
v_gene: TRBV6-5
d_gene: TRBD1
j_gene: TRBJ2-7
CDR3nt: TGTGCCAGCAGACAACAGGGGGTCTACGAGCAGTACTTC
CDR3aa: CASRQQGVYEQYF

abundance: -
v_gene: TRBV5-6
d_gene: TRBD1
j_gene: TRBJ2-3
CDR3nt: TGTGCCAGCAGCCGGGAGAGACAGGGGCGCATCAGCACAGATACGCAGTATTTT
CDR3aa: CASSRERQGRISTDTQYF

abundance: -
v_gene: TRBV27
d_gene: TRBD2
j_gene: TRBJ2-1
CDR3nt: TGTGCCAGCAGTTCGTGGACTAGCGGTTCCTACAATGAGCAGTTCTTC
CDR3aa: CASSSWTSGSYNEQFF

abundance: -
v_gene: TRBV11-3
d_gene: TRBD1
j_gene: TRBJ2-5
CDR3nt: TGTGCCAGCAGCTTAGTAGTCTACGGGACAGGGACGGGGGAGACCCAGTACTTC
CDR3aa: CASSLVVYGTGTGETQYF

abundance: -
v_gene: TRBV9
d_gene: -
j_gene: TRBJ2-5
CDR3nt: TGTGCCAGCAGCGTAGATGGCAGCCAAGAGACCCAGTACTTC
CDR3aa: CASSVDGSQETQYF

abundance: once
v_gene: TRBV5-1
d_gene: -
j_gene: TRBJ2-1
CDR3nt: TGCGCCAGCAGCTTGTGGCAGGGAAGAGGTGAGCAGTTCTTC
CDR3aa: CASSLWQGRGEQFF

abundance: -
v_gene: TRBV18
d_gene: TRBD2
j_gene: TRBJ2-3
CDR3nt: TGTGCCGGGAGCGGGGGTAGCACAGATACGCAGTATTTT
CDR3aa: CAGSGGSTDTQYF

abundance: -
v_gene: TRBV9
d_gene: -
j_gene: TRBJ1-4
CDR3nt: TGTGCCAGCAGCGTAGCTGGCGAAAAACTGTTTTTT
CDR3aa: CASSVAGEKLFF

abundance: -
v_gene: TRBV5-1
d_gene: TRBD1
j_gene: TRBJ1-4
CDR3nt: TGCGCCAGCAGCTCAAAGGGACAGGGCTTTTTGTCTGCTAATGAAAAACTGTTTTTT
CDR3aa: CASSSKGQGFLSANEKLFF

abundance: -
v_gene: TRBV2
d_gene: TRBD1
j_gene: TRBJ1-5
CDR3nt: TGTGCCAGCAGTCGGACAGGGGGCGCGGAGCAGCCCCAGCATTTT
CDR3aa: CASSRTGGAEQPQHF

abundance: -
v_gene: TRBV29-1
d_gene: TRBD2
j_gene: TRBJ2-3
CDR3nt: TGCAGCGCTAAAAGCGGGGGAGGAGATACGCAGTATTTT
CDR3aa: CSAKSGGGDTQYF

abundance: -
v_gene: TRBV9
d_gene: -
j_gene: TRBJ2-7
CDR3nt: TGTGCCAGCAGCGTAGGAGAGGGAGGCGTGACCTACGAGCAGTACTTC
CDR3aa: CASSVGEGGVTYEQYF

abundance: once
v_gene: TRBV6-5
d_gene: TRBD1
j_gene: TRBJ2-5
CDR3nt: TGTGCCAGCAGTTACTTTCCAGGGGGCCAAGAGACCCAGTACTTC
CDR3aa: CASSYFPGGQETQYF